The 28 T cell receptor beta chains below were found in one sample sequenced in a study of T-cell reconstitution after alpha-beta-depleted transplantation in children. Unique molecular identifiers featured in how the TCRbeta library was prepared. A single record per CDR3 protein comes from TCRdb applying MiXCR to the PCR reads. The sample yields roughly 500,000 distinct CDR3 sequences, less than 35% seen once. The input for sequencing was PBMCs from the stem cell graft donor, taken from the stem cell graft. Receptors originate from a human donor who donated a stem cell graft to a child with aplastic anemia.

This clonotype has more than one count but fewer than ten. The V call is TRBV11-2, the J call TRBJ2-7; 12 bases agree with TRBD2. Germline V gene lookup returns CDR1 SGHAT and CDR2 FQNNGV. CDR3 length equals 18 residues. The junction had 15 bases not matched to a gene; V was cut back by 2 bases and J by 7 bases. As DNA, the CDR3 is TGTGCCAGCAGCTTACAGGGATCGCGACTAGCGGGAGCATGGGAGCAGTACTTC. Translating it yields CASSLQGSRLAGAWEQYF.

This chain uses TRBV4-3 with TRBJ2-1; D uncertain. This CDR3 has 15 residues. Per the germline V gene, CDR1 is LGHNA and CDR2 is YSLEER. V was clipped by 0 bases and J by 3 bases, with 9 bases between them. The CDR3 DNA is TGCGCCAGCAGCCAAGATCGACAAAACTACAATGAGCAGTTCTTC. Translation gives CASSQDRQNYNEQFF.

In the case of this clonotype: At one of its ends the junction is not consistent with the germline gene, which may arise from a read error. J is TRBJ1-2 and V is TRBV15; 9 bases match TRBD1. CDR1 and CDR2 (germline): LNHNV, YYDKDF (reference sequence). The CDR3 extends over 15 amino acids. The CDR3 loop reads CTTFGTDRGYFGYTF. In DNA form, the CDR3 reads TGTACCACCTTCGGAACGGACAGGGGTTATTTTGGCTACACCTTC.

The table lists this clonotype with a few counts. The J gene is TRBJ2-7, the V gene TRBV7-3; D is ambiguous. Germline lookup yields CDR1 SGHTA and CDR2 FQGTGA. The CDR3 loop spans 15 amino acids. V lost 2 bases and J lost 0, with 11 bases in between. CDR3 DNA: TGTGCCAGCAGCTTATTTCCGCAGGACTCCTACGAGCAGTACTTC. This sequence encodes CASSLFPQDSYEQYF.

CDR3 sequence reads: CAISDHGTNQETQYF. The CDR3 nucleotides are TGTGCCATCAGTGACCACGGGACTAACCAAGAGACCCAGTACTTC. The rearrangement joins TRBV10-3 to TRBJ2-5; 7 bases line up with TRBD2. Germline CDR1 is ENHRY and CDR2 is SYGVKD. The CDR3 is 15 amino acids. V shed 3 bases and J 0 bases; nucleotides not matched to a gene: 4.

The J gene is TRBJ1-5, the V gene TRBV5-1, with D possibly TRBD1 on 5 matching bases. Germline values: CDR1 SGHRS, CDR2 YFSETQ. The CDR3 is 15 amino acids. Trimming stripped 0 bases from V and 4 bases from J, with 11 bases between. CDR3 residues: CASSLGGSVNQPQHF. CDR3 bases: TGCGCCAGCAGCTTGGGGGGGTCGGTTAATCAGCCCCAGCATTTT.

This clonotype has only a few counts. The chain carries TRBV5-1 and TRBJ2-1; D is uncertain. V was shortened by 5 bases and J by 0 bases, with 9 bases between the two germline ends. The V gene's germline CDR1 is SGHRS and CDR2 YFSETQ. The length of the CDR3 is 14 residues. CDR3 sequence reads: CASREQSSYNEQFF. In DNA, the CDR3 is TGCGCCAGCAGGGAGCAGAGCTCCTACAATGAGCAGTTCTTC.

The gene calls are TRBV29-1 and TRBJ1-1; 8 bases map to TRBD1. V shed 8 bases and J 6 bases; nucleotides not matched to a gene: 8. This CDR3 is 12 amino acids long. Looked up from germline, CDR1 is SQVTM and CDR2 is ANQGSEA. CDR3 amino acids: CSTGDRRAEAFF. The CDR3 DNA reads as TGCAGCACGGGGGACAGGCGGGCTGAAGCTTTCTTT.

The CDR3 region is CASSVAPDGRADTQYF. CDR3 DNA: TGTGCCAGCAGCGTAGCTCCGGACGGACGGGCAGATACGCAGTATTTT. The chain has TRBV9 and TRBJ2-3; D is unresolved. This CDR3 is built from 16 residues. CDR1 and CDR2 (germline): SGDLS, YYNGEE. Between the trimmed V and J ends, which lost 0 bases and 4 bases, there was a span of 15 bases.

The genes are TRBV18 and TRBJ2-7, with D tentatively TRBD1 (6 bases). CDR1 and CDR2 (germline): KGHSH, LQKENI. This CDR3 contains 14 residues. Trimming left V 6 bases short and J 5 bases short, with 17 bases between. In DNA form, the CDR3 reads TGTGCCAGCTCCCCAGTGACAGGCTTCGACGAGCAGTACTTC. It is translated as CASSPVTGFDEQYF.

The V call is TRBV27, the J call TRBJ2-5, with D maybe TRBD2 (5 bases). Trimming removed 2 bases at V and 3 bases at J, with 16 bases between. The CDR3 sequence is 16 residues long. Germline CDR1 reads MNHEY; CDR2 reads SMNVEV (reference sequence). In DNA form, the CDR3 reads TGTGCCAGCAGTTTAGCGTACCTCGAGAGGGAAGAGACCCAGTACTTC. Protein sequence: CASSLAYLEREETQYF.

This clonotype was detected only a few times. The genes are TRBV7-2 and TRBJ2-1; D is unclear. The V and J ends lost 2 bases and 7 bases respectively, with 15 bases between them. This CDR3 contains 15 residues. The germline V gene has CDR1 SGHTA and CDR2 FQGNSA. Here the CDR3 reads CASSLIDLAENEQFF. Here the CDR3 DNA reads TGTGCCAGCAGCTTAATAGACCTTGCAGAAAATGAGCAGTTCTTC.

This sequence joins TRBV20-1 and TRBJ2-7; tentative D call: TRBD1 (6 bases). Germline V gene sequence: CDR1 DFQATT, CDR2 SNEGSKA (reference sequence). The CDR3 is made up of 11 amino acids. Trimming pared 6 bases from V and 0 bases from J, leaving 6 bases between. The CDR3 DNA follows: TGCAGTGCGGACAGCTCCTACGAGCAGTACTTC. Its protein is CSADSSYEQYF.

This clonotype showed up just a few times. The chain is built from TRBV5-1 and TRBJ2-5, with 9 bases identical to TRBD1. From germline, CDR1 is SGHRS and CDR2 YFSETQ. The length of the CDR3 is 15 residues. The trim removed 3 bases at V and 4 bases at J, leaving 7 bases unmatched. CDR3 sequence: CASSSGQGRSETQYF. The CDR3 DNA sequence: TGCGCCAGCAGCTCCGGACAGGGGAGATCAGAGACCCAGTACTTC.

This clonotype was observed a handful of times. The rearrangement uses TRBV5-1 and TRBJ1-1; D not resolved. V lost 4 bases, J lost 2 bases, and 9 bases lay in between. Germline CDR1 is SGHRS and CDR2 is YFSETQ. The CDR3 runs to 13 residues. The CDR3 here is CASSININTEAFF. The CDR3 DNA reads TGCGCCAGCAGCATCAACATTAACACTGAAGCTTTCTTT.

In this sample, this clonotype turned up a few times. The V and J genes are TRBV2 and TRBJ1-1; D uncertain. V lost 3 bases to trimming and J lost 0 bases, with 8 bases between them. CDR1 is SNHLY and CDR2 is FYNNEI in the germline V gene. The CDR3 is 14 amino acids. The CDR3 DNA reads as TGTGCCAGCAGTGAGTCCAGACTGAACACTGAAGCTTTCTTT. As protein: CASSESRLNTEAFF.

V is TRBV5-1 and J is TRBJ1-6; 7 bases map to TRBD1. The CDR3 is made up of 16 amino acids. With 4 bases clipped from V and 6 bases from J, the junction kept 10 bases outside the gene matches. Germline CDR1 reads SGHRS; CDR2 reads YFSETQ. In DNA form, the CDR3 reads TGCGCCAGCAGCGGAGAGTGGAACAGGGGTAATTCACCCCTCCACTTT. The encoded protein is CASSGEWNRGNSPLHF.

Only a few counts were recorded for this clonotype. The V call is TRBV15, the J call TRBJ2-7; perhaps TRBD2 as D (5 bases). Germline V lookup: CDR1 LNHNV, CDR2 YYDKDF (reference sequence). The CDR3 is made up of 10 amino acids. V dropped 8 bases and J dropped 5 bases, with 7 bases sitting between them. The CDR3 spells CATSEDEQYV. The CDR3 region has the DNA TGTGCCACCTCGGAGGACGAGCAGTACGTC.

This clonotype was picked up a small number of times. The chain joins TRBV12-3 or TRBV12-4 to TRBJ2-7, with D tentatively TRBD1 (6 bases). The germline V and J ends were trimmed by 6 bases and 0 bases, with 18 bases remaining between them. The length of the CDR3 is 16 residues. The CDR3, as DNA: TGTGCCAGCAGGTTGGACGAGACAGGAATCTCCTACGAGCAGTACTTC. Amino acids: CASRLDETGISYEQYF.

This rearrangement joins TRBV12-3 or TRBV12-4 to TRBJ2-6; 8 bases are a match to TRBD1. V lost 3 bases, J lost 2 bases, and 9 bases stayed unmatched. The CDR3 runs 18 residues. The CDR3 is CASSFLRQGATGANVLTF. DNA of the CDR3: TGTGCCAGCAGTTTTTTAAGGCAGGGGGCCACTGGGGCCAACGTCCTGACTTTC.

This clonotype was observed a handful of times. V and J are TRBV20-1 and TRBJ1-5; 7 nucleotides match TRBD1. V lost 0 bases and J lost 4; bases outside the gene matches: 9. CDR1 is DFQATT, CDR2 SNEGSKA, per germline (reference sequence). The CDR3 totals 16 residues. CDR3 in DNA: TGCAGTGCTAGAGATTATCAGGGGGTTGGGAATCAGCCCCAGCATTTT. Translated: CSARDYQGVGNQPQHF.

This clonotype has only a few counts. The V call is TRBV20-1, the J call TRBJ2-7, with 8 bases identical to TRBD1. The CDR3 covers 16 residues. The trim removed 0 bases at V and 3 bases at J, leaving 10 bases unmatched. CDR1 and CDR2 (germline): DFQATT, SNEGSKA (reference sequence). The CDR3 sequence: CSARDVKSGGIYEQYF. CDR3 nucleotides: TGCAGTGCTAGAGATGTTAAGTCAGGGGGCATCTACGAGCAGTACTTC.

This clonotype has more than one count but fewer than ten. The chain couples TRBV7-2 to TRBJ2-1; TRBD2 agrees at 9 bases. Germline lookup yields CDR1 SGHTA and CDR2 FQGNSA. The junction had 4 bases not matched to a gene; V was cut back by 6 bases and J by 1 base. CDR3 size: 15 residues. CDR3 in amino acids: CASRPSGDSYNEQFF. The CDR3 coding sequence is TGTGCCAGCAGACCTAGCGGGGATTCCTACAATGAGCAGTTCTTC.

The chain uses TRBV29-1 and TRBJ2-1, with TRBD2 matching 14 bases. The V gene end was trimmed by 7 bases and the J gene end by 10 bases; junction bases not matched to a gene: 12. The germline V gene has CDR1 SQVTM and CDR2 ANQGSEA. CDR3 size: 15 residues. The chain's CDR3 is CSAQGGTSGRPEQFF. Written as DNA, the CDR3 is TGCAGCGCCCAGGGCGGGACTAGCGGGAGACCCGAGCAGTTCTTC.

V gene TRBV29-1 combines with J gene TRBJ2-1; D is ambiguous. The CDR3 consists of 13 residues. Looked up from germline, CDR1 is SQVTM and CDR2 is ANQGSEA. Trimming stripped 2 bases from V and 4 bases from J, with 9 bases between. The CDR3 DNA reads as TGCAGCGTTGAACCGACATTTTACAATGAGCAGTTCTTC. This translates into CSVEPTFYNEQFF.

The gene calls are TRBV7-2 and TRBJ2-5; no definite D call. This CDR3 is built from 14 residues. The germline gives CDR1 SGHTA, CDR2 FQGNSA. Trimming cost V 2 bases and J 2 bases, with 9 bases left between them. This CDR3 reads CASSLRAIQETQYF. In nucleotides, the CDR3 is TGTGCCAGCAGCTTAAGGGCTATACAAGAGACCCAGTACTTC.

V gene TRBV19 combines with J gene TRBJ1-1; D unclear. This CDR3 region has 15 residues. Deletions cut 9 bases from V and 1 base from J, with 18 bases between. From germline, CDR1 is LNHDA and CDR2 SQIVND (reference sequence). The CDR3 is CASQTITAENTEAFF. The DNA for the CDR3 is TGTGCCAGCCAAACCATAACCGCCGAGAACACTGAAGCTTTCTTT.

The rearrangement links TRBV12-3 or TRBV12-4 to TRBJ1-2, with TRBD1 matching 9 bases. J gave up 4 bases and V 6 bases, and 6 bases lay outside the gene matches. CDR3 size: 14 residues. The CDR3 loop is CASRAPGQGYGYTF. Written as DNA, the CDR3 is TGTGCCAGCAGAGCTCCGGGACAGGGCTATGGCTACACCTTC.